Each of the 3 T cell receptor beta chains below was sequenced from the same sample in a study of brain metastases from non-small cell lung cancer. The data were produced by immunoSEQ multiplex PCR, yet TCRdb's version contains in-frame clones alone and is incomplete. The table records 900 to 1,000 clones, around nine tenths of them present only once. The sequenced sample consisted of primary lung tumor tissue. The receptors come from a donor aged 40 or older with non-small cell lung cancer.

V usage is TRBV24-1 and J usage is TRBJ2-7; D is uncertain. Trimming took off 3 bases at V and 3 bases at J, with 8 bases between the two ends. This CDR3 is 13 amino acids long. Germline V lookup: CDR1 KGHDR, CDR2 SFDVKD. CDR3 region: CATSDGHYYEQYF. DNA of the CDR3: TGTGCCACCAGTGATGGTCACTACTACGAGCAGTACTTC.

This clone appeared a few times. The chain joins TRBV4-1 to TRBJ1-3; D is ambiguous. Between the trimmed V and J ends, which lost 0 bases and 4 bases, there was a span of 7 bases. Germline lookup yields CDR1 MGHRA and CDR2 YSYEKL. This CDR3 comprises 14 residues. The CDR3 spells CASSQDFRGNTIYF. The DNA of the CDR3 is TGCGCCAGCAGCCAAGATTTCAGGGGAAACACCATATATTTT.

A note on this clone: Relative to the germline gene, one junction end is altered; a read error may explain this. The chain combines TRBV5-8 with TRBJ2-7; 7 positions match TRBD1. There are 12 residues in the CDR3. In germline, CDR1 is SGHTS, CDR2 YDEGEE. In DNA form, the CDR3 reads TGTGTCAGCAGCTTGGGACAGTCCGAGCAGTACTTC. Protein product: CVSSLGQSEQYF. The variable domain in full, completed from reference TRBV5-8 and TRBJ2-7, reads EAGVTQSPTHLIKTRGQQATLRCSPISGHTSVYWYQQALGLGLQFLLWYDEGEERNRGNFPPRFSGRQFPNYSSELNVNALELEDSALYLCVSSLGQSEQYFGPGTRLTVT.